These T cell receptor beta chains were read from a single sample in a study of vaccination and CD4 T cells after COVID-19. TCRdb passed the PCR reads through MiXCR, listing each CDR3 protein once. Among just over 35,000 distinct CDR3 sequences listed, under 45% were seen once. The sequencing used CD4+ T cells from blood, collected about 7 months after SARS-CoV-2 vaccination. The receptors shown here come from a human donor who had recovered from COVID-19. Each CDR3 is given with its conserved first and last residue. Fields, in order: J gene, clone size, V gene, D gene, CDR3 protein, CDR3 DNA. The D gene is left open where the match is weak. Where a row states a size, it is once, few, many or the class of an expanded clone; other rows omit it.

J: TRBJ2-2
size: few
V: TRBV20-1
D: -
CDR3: CSARDYPPSIISTGELFF
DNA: TGCAGTGCTAGAGATTATCCCCCCAGTATAATCTCGACCGGGGAGCTGTTTTTT

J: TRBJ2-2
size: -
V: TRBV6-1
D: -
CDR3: CASPRGGFDTGELFF
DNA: TGTGCCAGCCCCAGGGGGGGGTTCGACACCGGGGAGCTGTTTTTT

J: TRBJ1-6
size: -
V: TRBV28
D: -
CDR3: CASSPTGSDNSPLHF
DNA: TGTGCCAGCAGCCCCACAGGAAGTGATAATTCACCCCTCCACTTT

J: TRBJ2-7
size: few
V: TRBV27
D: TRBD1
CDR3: CASSRRTGVYEQYF
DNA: TGTGCCAGCAGTCGACGGACAGGAGTCTACGAGCAGTACTTC

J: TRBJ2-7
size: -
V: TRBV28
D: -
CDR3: CASSLSGSGGYEQYF
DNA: TGTGCCAGCAGTTTATCAGGATCAGGAGGCTACGAGCAGTACTTC

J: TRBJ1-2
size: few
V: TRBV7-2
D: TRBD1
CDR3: CASSRDREGYGYTF
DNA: TGTGCCAGCAGTCGTGACAGGGAGGGCTATGGCTACACCTTC

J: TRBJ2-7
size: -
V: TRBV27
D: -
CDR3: CASSLGAGVGEQYF
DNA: TGTGCCAGCAGTTTGGGGGCAGGGGTGGGGGAGCAGTACTTC

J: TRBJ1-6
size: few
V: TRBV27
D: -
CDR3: CASSFGQSNSPLHF
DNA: TGTGCCAGCAGCTTCGGACAGTCCAATTCACCCCTCCACTTT

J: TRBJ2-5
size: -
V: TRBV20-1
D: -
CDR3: CSARDLDSPDAAQYF
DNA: TGCAGTGCTAGAGATTTAGATAGTCCCGATGCGGCCCAGTACTTC

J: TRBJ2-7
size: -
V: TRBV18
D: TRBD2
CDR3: CASSPGGSRSEQYF
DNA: TGTGCCAGCTCACCGGGAGGGAGTCGGAGCGAGCAGTACTTC

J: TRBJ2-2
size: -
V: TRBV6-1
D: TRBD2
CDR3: CASRRAGGDTGELFF
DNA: TGTGCCAGCAGACGAGCGGGAGGAGACACCGGGGAGCTGTTTTTT

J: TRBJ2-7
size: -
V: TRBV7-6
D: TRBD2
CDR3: CASSPGRLRGEQYF
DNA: TGTGCCAGCAGCCCCGGGAGGCTCCGGGGGGAGCAGTACTTC

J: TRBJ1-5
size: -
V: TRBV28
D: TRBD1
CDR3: CASSNRGLRQPQHF
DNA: TGTGCCAGCAGTAACAGGGGGTTAAGACAGCCCCAGCATTTT

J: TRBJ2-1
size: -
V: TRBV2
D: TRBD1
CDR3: CASSEDYITGDEQFF
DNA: TGTGCCAGCAGTGAAGACTATATAACAGGGGATGAGCAGTTCTTC

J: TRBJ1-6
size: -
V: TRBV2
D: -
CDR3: CASEGLNSPLHF
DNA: TGTGCCAGTGAGGGTTTAAATTCACCCCTCCACTTT

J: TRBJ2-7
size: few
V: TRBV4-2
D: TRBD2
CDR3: CASSPGEREAYEQYF
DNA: TGTGCCAGCAGCCCCGGGGAGCGGGAGGCCTACGAGCAGTACTTC

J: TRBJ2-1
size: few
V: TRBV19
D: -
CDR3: CASRLQGSGNEQFF
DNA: TGTGCCAGTAGACTGCAGGGATCGGGCAATGAGCAGTTCTTC

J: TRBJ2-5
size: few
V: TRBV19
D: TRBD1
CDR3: CASSITGQGRETQYF
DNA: TGTGCCAGTAGTATTACCGGACAGGGGAGGGAGACCCAGTACTTC

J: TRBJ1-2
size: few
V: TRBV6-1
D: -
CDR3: CASSTDRLYGYTF
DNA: TGTGCCAGCAGTACTGACAGGCTCTATGGCTACACCTTC

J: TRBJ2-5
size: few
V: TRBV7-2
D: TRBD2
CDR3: CASSLGLVQETQYF
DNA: TGTGCCAGCAGCCTAGGACTAGTTCAAGAGACCCAGTACTTC

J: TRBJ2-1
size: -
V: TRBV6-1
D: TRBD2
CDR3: CASSSLAGGINEQFF
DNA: TGTGCCAGCAGCTCACTAGCGGGAGGGATCAATGAGCAGTTCTTC

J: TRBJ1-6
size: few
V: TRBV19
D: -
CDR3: CASRRQSSYNSPLHF
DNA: TGTGCCAGCCGAAGACAGAGCTCCTATAATTCACCCCTCCACTTT

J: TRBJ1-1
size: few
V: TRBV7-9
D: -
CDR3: CASSSGETNTEAFF
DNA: TGTGCCAGCAGCTCTGGGGAAACGAACACTGAAGCTTTCTTT

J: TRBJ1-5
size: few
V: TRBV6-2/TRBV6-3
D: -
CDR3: CASSYLQAGHQPQHF
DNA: TGTGCCAGCAGTTATCTACAGGCTGGCCATCAGCCCCAGCATTTT

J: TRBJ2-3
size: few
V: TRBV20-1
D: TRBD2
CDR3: CSATISGTTISDTQYF
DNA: TGCAGTGCCACTATATCCGGGACTACCATAAGCGATACGCAGTATTTT

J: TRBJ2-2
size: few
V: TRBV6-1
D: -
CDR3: CASSLRTNTGELFF
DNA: TGTGCCAGCAGTCTCCGGACAAACACCGGGGAGCTGTTTTTT

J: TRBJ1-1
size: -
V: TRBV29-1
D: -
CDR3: CSVAGAEGRPNTEAFF
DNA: TGCAGCGTTGCGGGGGCCGAGGGACGGCCGAACACTGAAGCTTTCTTT

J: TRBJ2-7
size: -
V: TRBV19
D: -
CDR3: CASNINPFYEQYF
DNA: TGTGCCAGTAATATCAACCCCTTCTACGAGCAGTACTTC

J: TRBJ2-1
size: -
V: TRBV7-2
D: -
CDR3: CASSRRGSFSYNEQFF
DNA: TGTGCCAGCAGCCGCCGGGGCAGCTTCTCCTACAATGAGCAGTTCTTC

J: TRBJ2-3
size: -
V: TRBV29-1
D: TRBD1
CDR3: CSVAQGADTQYF
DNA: TGCAGCGTCGCACAGGGGGCGGATACGCAGTATTTT

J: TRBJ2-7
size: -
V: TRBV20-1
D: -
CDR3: CSARDYAHRSSYEQYF
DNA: TGCAGTGCTAGAGATTACGCGCATCGTAGCTCCTACGAGCAGTACTTC

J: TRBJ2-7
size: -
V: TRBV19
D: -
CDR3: CASSIVWGSYEQYF
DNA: TGTGCCAGTAGTATAGTCTGGGGCTCCTACGAGCAGTACTTC

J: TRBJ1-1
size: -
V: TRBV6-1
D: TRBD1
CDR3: CASSELGGANTEAFF
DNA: TGTGCCAGCAGTGAGCTAGGGGGCGCGAACACTGAAGCTTTCTTT

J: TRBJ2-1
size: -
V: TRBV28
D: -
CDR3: CASSLTGAGDMDEQFF
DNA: TGTGCCAGCAGTTTAACGGGGGCGGGAGATATGGATGAGCAGTTCTTC

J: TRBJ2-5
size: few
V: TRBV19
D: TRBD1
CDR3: CASSATGVETQYF
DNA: TGTGCCAGTAGTGCCACAGGGGTAGAGACCCAGTACTTC

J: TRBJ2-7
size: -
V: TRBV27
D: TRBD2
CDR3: CASSLLGGSSYEQYF
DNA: TGTGCCAGCAGTTTATTAGGCGGGAGTTCCTACGAGCAGTACTTC

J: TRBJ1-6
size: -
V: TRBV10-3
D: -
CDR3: CAVSAQTGFDSPLHF
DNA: TGTGCCGTCAGTGCCCAGACAGGATTTGATTCACCCCTCCACTTT

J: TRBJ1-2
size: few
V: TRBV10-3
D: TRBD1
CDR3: CAISELGTGHGYTF
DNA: TGTGCCATCAGTGAGTTAGGGACAGGTCATGGCTACACCTTC

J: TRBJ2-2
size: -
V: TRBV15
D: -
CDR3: CATSRNPRSATGELFF
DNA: TGTGCCACCAGCAGAAATCCTCGGAGTGCCACCGGGGAGCTGTTTTTT

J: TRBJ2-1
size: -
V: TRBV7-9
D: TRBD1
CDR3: CASSPRGRDSIYNEQFF
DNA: TGTGCCAGCAGCCCGCGTGGTCGGGACAGCATCTACAATGAGCAGTTCTTC

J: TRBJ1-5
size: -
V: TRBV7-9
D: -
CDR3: CASSLGAGEVGNQPQHF
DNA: TGTGCCAGCAGCTTAGGGGCAGGGGAAGTTGGCAATCAGCCCCAGCATTTT